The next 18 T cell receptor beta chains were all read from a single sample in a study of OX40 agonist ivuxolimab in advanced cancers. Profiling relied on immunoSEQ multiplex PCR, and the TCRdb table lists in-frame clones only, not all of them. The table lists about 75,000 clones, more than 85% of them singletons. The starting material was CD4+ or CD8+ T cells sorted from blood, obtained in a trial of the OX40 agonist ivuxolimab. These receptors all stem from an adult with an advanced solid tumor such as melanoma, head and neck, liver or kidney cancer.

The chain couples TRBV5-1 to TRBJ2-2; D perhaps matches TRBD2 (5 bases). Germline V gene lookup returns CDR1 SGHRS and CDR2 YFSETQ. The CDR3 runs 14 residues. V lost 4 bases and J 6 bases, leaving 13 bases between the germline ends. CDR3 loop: CASSQTQEAGELFF. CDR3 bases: TGCGCCAGCAGCCAGACCCAGGAGGCCGGGGAGCTGTTTTTT.

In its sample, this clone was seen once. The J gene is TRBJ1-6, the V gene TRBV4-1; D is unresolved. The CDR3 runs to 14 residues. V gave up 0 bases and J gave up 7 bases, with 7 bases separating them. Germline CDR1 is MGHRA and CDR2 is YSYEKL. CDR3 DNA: TGCGCCAGCAGCCAAGAGCCAGTCAATTCACCCCTCCACTTT. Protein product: CASSQEPVNSPLHF.

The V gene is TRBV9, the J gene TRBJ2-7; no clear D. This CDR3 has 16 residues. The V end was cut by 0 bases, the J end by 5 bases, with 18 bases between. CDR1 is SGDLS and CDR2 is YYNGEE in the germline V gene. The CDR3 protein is CASSVEVQAWVDEQYF. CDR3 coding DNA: TGTGCCAGCAGCGTAGAGGTGCAGGCGTGGGTAGACGAGCAGTACTTC.

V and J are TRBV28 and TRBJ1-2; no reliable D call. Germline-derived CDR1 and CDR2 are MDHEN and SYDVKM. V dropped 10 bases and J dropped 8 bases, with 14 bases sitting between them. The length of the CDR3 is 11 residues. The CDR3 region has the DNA TGTGCCACCGGAGCGGGGTGGGGCTACACCTTC. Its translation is CATGAGWGYTF.

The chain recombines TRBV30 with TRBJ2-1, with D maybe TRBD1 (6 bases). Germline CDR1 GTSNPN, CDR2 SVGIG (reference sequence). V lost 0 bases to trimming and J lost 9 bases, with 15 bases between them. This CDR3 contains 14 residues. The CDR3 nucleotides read TGTGCCTGGAGTGTACACGTGGGGGCGGGTGAGCAGTTCTTC. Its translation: CAWSVHVGAGEQFF.

This CDR3 is CASSTRTSGRVNEQFF. Written as DNA, the CDR3 is TGTGCCAGCAGCACTCGGACTAGCGGGAGGGTGAATGAGCAGTTCTTC. The V gene is TRBV9, the J gene TRBJ2-1; TRBD2 matches 15 bases. CDR1 is SGDLS, CDR2 YYNGEE, per germline. The junction had 6 bases not matched to a gene; V was cut back by 4 bases and J by 7 bases. The CDR3 loop spans 16 amino acids.

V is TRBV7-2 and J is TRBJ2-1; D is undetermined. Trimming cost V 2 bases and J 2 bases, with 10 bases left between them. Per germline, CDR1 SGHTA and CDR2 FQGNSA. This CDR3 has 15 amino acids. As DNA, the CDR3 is TGTGCCAGCAGCTTACAGGCCAGCCCCTACAATGAGCAGTTCTTC. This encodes CASSLQASPYNEQFF.

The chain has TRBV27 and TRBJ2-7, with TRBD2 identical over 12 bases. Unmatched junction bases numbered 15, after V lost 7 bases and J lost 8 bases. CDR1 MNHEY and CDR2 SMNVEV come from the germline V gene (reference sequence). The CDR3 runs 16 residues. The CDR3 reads CASIRSATSGSYQQYF. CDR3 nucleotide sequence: TGTGCCAGCATCCGGTCCGCGACTAGCGGGAGTTATCAGCAGTACTTC.

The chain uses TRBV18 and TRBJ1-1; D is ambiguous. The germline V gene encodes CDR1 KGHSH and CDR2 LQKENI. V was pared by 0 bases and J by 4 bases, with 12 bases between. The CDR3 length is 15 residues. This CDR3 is CASSPPGGVGTEAFF. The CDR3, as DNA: TGTGCCAGCTCACCACCGGGTGGGGTGGGCACTGAAGCTTTCTTT.

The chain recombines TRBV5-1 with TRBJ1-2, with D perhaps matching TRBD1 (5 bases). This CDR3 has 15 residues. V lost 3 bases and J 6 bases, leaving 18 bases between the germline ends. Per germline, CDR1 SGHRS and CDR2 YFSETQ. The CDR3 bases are TGCGCCAGCAGCTCCCTCTCAGGGATAGGCGATGGCTACACCTTC. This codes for CASSSLSGIGDGYTF.

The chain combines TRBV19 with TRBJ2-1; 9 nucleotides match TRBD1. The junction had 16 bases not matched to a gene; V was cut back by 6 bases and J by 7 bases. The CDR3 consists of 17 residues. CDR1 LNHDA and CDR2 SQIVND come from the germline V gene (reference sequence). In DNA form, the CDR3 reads TGTGCCAGTAGCGTCGTATCGGGAAACAGGGGGCGGAATGAGCAGTTCTTC. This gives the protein CASSVVSGNRGRNEQFF.

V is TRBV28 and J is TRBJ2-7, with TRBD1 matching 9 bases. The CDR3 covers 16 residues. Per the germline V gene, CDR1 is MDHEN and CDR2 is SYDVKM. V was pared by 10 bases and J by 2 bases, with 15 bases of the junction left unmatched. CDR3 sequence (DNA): TGTGCCACCTACTCCCTCCGGGACAGGGCAACCTACGAGCAGTACTTC. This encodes CATYSLRDRATYEQYF.

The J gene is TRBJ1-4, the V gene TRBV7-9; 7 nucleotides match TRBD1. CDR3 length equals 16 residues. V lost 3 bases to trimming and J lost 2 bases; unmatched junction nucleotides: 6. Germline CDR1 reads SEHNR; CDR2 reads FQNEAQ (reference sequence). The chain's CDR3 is CASSFPRGTTNEKLFF. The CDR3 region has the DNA TGTGCCAGCAGCTTCCCCAGGGGGACGACTAATGAAAAACTGTTTTTT.

The CDR3 region is CASSWTDSGANVLTF. In nucleotides, the CDR3 is TGCGCCAGCAGCTGGACAGACTCTGGGGCCAACGTCCTGACTTTC. The gene calls are TRBV5-1 and TRBJ2-6; TRBD1 might be the D (6 bases). Germline V lookup: CDR1 SGHRS, CDR2 YFSETQ. The CDR3 sequence is 15 residues long. V was cut by 3 bases and J by 0 bases, with 7 bases left in between.

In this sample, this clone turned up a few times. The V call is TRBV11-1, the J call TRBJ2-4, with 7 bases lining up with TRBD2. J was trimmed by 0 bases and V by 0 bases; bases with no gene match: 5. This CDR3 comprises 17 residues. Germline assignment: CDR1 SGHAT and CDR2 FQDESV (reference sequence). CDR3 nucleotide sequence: TGTGCCAGCAGCTTAGCGGGCGGGGGACTAGCCAAAAACATTCAGTACTTC. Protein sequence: CASSLAGGGLAKNIQYF.

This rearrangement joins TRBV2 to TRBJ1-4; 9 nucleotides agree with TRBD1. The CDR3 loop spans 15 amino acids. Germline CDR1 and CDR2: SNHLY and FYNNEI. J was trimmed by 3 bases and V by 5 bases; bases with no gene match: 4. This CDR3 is CASSRQGGPNEKLFF. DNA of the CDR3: TGTGCCAGCAGTCGACAGGGGGGCCCTAATGAAAAACTGTTTTTT. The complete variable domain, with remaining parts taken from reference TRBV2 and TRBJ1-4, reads EPEVTQTPSHQVTQMGQEVILRCVPISNHLYFYWYRQILGQKVEFLVSFYNNEISEKSEIFDDQFSVERPDGSNFTLKIRSTKLEDSAMYFCASSRQGGPNEKLFFGSGTQLSVL.

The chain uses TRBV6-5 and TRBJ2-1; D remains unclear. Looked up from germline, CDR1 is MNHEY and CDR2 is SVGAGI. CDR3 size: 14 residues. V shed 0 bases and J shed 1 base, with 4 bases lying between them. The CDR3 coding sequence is TGTGCCAGCAGTTACTCAACGTCCTACAATGAGCAGTTCTTC. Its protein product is CASSYSTSYNEQFF.

CDR3 DNA sequence: TGCGCCAGCAGCTTGGCCAAAACAGCGTACGATGGGAAGCAGTTCTTC. Translated, it gives CASSLAKTAYDGKQFF. The chain is built from TRBV5-1 and TRBJ2-1, with D unresolved. Trimming took off 0 bases at V and 11 bases at J, with 21 bases between the two ends. Per germline, CDR1 SGHRS and CDR2 YFSETQ. This CDR3 comprises 16 residues.